These T cell receptor beta chains were read from a single sample in a study of T cells in Graves' hyperthyroidism and ophthalmopathy. TCRdb independently ran MiXCR on the multiplex PCR reads; one entry per CDR3 protein. In the table there are around 500,000 distinct CDR3 sequences, less than 15% of which are singletons. Sequencing used blood. These receptors all come from a woman aged 40-49 years with Graves' hyperthyroidism. Each CDR3 is given with its conserved first and last residue. Fields, in order: clone size, D gene, V gene, J gene, CDR3 DNA, CDR3 protein. The D gene is left open where the match is weak. A clone size is listed for some rows: how often the clone was seen (once, few, many), or a class if it is expanded.

size: few; D: NA; V: TRBV4-1; J: TRBJ1-5; DNA: TGCGCCAGCAGGGACATTACGACCGGGACCGGGGGGAGGCCCCAGCATTTT; CDR3: CASRDITTGTGGRPQHF
size: many; D: TRBD2; V: TRBV6-1; J: TRBJ2-7; DNA: TGTGCCAGCACCTTCAGCGGGGGTACCGAGCAGTACTTC; CDR3: CASTFSGGTEQYF
size: many; D: NA; V: TRBV28; J: TRBJ1-1; DNA: TGTGCCAGCAGTTTTTTCCAGGGTCGTGACACTGAAGCTTTCTTT; CDR3: CASSFFQGRDTEAFF
size: few; D: NA; V: TRBV28; J: TRBJ2-1; DNA: TGTGCCAGCAGACGAGGGACCGCGAATGAGCAGTTCTTC; CDR3: CASRRGTANEQFF
size: NA; D: NA; V: TRBV11-1; J: TRBJ2-5; DNA: TGTGCCAGCAGTCTTAACCCAGGGACGTGGGGGCAAGAGACCCAGTACTTC; CDR3: CASSLNPGTWGQETQYF
size: many; D: NA; V: TRBV28; J: TRBJ1-5; DNA: TGTGCCAGCTCCCAAATCAGGGGTGCAAATCAGCCCCAGCATTTT; CDR3: CASSQIRGANQPQHF
size: many; D: TRBD1; V: TRBV30; J: TRBJ2-1; DNA: TGTGCCTGGAGGGGGCCGACAGGGGGAAGGGACAATGAGCAGTTCTTC; CDR3: CAWRGPTGGRDNEQFF
size: many; D: NA; V: TRBV2; J: TRBJ1-4; DNA: TGTGCCAGCAGTTTTGACAGGTTGGATGAAAAACTGTTTTTT; CDR3: CASSFDRLDEKLFF
size: NA; D: TRBD2; V: TRBV27; J: TRBJ2-5; DNA: TGTGCCACCAGATACAGCACCGGGACTAGCGGGACGGAGACCCAGTACTTC; CDR3: CATRYSTGTSGTETQYF
size: many; D: TRBD1; V: TRBV9; J: TRBJ2-1; DNA: TGTGCCAGCAGCGGGGGGGACAGGTATAATGAGCAGTTCTTC; CDR3: CASSGGDRYNEQFF
size: few; D: NA; V: TRBV4-1; J: TRBJ1-2; DNA: TGCGCCAGCAGCCAAGGCGACCGATCCTATGGCTACACCTTC; CDR3: CASSQGDRSYGYTF
size: many; D: NA; V: TRBV28; J: TRBJ2-7; DNA: TGTGCCAGCGTCTCCGGGCATCTATTGTACGAGCAGTACTTC; CDR3: CASVSGHLLYEQYF
size: many; D: NA; V: TRBV7-8; J: TRBJ1-5; DNA: TGTGCCAGCAGCCCGGACAACCTTAGCAATCAGCCCCAGCATTTT; CDR3: CASSPDNLSNQPQHF
size: NA; D: TRBD2; V: TRBV28; J: TRBJ2-1; DNA: TGTGCCAGCAGGCATATGTGGGCAGTCGGGACTAGCGGGAGGCCTACAAGCTCCTACAATGAGCAGTTCTTC; CDR3: CASRHMWAVGTSGRPTSSYNEQFF
size: NA; D: TRBD1; V: TRBV7-8; J: TRBJ1-4; DNA: TGTGCCAGCAGCTTAACAGGGGGCTTTGAAAAACTGTTTTTT; CDR3: CASSLTGGFEKLFF
size: many; D: TRBD2; V: TRBV18; J: TRBJ2-1; DNA: TGTGCCAGCTCACGGTCGCAGGGAGGGAGAAATGAGCAGTTCTTC; CDR3: CASSRSQGGRNEQFF
size: once; D: NA; V: TRBV19; J: TRBJ2-2; DNA: TGTGCCACCGAAGCCACTACGAACACCGGGGAGCTGTTTTTT; CDR3: CATEATTNTGELFF
size: many; D: NA; V: TRBV7-9; J: TRBJ1-1; DNA: TGTGCCAGCAGCCCTTACTCGAACACTGAAGCTTTCTTT; CDR3: CASSPYSNTEAFF
size: few; D: NA; V: TRBV3-1; J: TRBJ2-2; DNA: TGTGCCAGCAGCCAAGGTAGAATCGGGGAGCTGTTTTTT; CDR3: CASSQGRIGELFF
size: many; D: TRBD1; V: TRBV28; J: TRBJ1-2; DNA: TGTGCCAGCAGACAGGGGACCGGTGGCTACACCTTC; CDR3: CASRQGTGGYTF
size: many; D: TRBD1; V: TRBV13; J: TRBJ2-5; DNA: TGTGCCAGCAGCCGGACAGGGGGCGGAGGGACCCAGTACTTC; CDR3: CASSRTGGGGTQYF
size: NA; D: NA; V: TRBV13; J: TRBJ1-2; DNA: TGTGCCAGCAGCTTAGGACGGAGTTCCTATGGCTACACCTTC; CDR3: CASSLGRSSYGYTF